This entry lists 23 T cell receptor beta chains sequenced from one sample in a study of radiotherapy plus CTLA-4 blockade in lung cancer. The table came from immunoSEQ multiplex PCR; TCRdb's copy has only in-frame clones and leaves some out. The sample includes tens of thousands of clones, around 87% seen only once; the top ten take 15% to 20%. This specimen consisted of peripheral blood, obtained from a patient treated with radiotherapy plus ipilimumab. The receptors originated from a human donor with non-small cell lung cancer that progressed on radiotherapy plus ipilimumab.

In nucleotides, the CDR3 is TGTGCCTGGAGTGTACTCGGACAGGGTATTGGCTACACCTTC. Translating it yields CAWSVLGQGIGYTF. The genes are TRBV30 and TRBJ1-2; TRBD1 matches 8 bases. V was pared by 0 bases and J by 7 bases, with 7 bases of the junction left unmatched. The CDR3 length is 14 residues. Germline V gene sequence: CDR1 GTSNPN, CDR2 SVGIG (reference sequence).

DNA of the CDR3: TGTGCCAGTAGTGCCAGCGGGGGGCTTCCCTACGAGCAGTACTTC. Amino acid sequence: CASSASGGLPYEQYF. This rearrangement joins TRBV19 to TRBJ2-7; 9 bases map to TRBD2. J gave up 2 bases and V 5 bases, and 7 bases lay outside the gene matches. This CDR3 has 15 residues. Germline CDR1 and CDR2: LNHDA and SQIVND (reference sequence).

As regards this clone: One end of the junction is discordant with germline, which a read error may explain. This chain joins TRBV7-8 and TRBJ2-7; D might be TRBD1 or TRBD2, each matching 6 bases. In germline, CDR1 is SGHVS, CDR2 FQNEAQ. The CDR3 extends over 14 amino acids. CDR3 loop: CASSLGPGAYKQYF. CDR3 bases: TGTGCCAGCAGCTTAGGTCCGGGGGCCTACAAGCAGTACTTC. Full variable domain (remainder filled in from reference TRBV7-8 and TRBJ2-7): GAGVSQSPRYKVAKRGQDVALRCDPISGHVSLFWYQQALGQGPEFLTYFQNEAQLDKSGLPSDRFFAERPEGSVSTLKIQRTQQEDSAVYLCASSLGPGAYKQYFGPGTRLTVT.

The chain carries TRBV13 and TRBJ2-2, with unresolved D. Trimming removed 7 bases from V and 1 base from J, with 7 bases in between. The CDR3 is 13 amino acids. The V gene's germline CDR1 is PRHDT and CDR2 FYEKMQ (reference sequence). The CDR3 here is CASNRVNTGELFF. The CDR3 region has the DNA TGTGCCAGCAATCGGGTGAACACCGGGGAGCTGTTTTTT.

The chain recombines TRBV19 with TRBJ2-4; D unclear. V was shortened by 5 bases and J by 2 bases, with 10 bases between the two germline ends. The V gene's germline CDR1 is LNHDA and CDR2 SQIVND (reference sequence). The CDR3 covers 14 residues. This CDR3 reads CASSFSGTKNIQYF. CDR3 nucleotides: TGTGCCAGTAGTTTTTCTGGGACCAAAAACATTCAGTACTTC.

This chain joins TRBV19 and TRBJ2-2; TRBD1 is a possible D gene (6 bases). Germline loops: CDR1 LNHDA, CDR2 SQIVND (reference sequence). The CDR3 has 14 residues. V was cut by 6 bases and J by 1 base, with 9 bases left in between. The CDR3 nucleotides are TGTGCCAGTAGGAGGGGACAGAACACCGGGGAGCTGTTTTTT. Its protein product is CASRRGQNTGELFF.

The rearrangement links TRBV10-3 to TRBJ2-7; no clear D. Germline loops: CDR1 ENHRY, CDR2 SYGVKD. The CDR3 runs 14 residues. The V gene lost 7 bases and the J gene lost 7 bases, with 20 bases spanning the gap. CDR3 sequence reads: CAINDSGPPGEQYF. The CDR3, as DNA: TGTGCCATCAACGATTCAGGACCACCCGGGGAGCAGTACTTC.

This clone was observed once. The CDR3 DNA follows: TGCGCCAGCAGCGATAGGACTAGCGGGAGTGTGAATGAGCAGTTCTTC. Its protein is CASSDRTSGSVNEQFF. This rearrangement joins TRBV5-1 to TRBJ2-1, with 13 nucleotides matching TRBD2. J lost 7 bases, V lost 4 bases, and 8 bases had no gene match. There are 16 residues in the CDR3. The germline CDR1 and CDR2 sequences are SGHRS and YFSETQ.

This clone was picked up one time. The CDR3 sequence is CASTGQGNSEAFF. CDR3 DNA sequence: TGCGCCAGTACCGGCCAGGGGAATTCTGAAGCTTTCTTT. The chain is built from TRBV5-1 and TRBJ1-1, with TRBD1 as a possible D gene (6 bases). There are 13 residues in the CDR3. CDR1 SGHRS and CDR2 YFSETQ come from the germline V gene. Trimming took off 8 bases at V and 6 bases at J, with 17 bases between the two ends.

The chain employs TRBV28 and TRBJ2-5; no firm D call. V was trimmed by 6 bases and J by 2 bases, leaving 10 bases between them. The CDR3 consists of 13 residues. The germline V gene encodes CDR1 MDHEN and CDR2 SYDVKM. The CDR3 DNA sequence: TGTGCCAGCAGGGACGGGTCTCAAGAGACCCAGTACTTC. Translating it yields CASRDGSQETQYF.

This sequence joins TRBV5-4 and TRBJ1-2, with unresolved D. Germline assignment: CDR1 SGHNT and CDR2 YYREEE (reference sequence). V lost 5 bases, J lost 5 bases, and 10 bases lay in between. This CDR3 has 12 residues. CDR3 residues: CASSSTGYGYTF. CDR3 sequence (DNA): TGTGCCAGCAGTTCTACTGGGTATGGCTACACCTTC.

The CDR3 region has the DNA TGTGCCAGCAGCAGAGAGGACGGCTCTGGAAACACCATATATTTT. This sequence encodes CASSREDGSGNTIYF. This chain joins TRBV5-4 and TRBJ1-3, with D unresolved. The CDR3 covers 15 residues. CDR1 SGHNT and CDR2 YYREEE come from the germline V gene (reference sequence). V was pared by 4 bases and J by 0 bases, with 11 bases between.

This chain links TRBV4-3 with TRBJ2-1; 10 bases map to TRBD2. Germline values: CDR1 LGHNA, CDR2 YSLEER. The ends lost 4 bases at V and 8 bases at J; junction bases unmatched: 8. The CDR3 extends over 15 amino acids. The CDR3 DNA reads TGCGCCAGCAGCCCGTCTAGCGGGAGTTTGGATGAGCAGTTCTTC. Translating it yields CASSPSSGSLDEQFF.

This chain connects TRBV6-5 to TRBJ2-7, with 10 bases identical to TRBD2. Germline V CDR1 and CDR2: MNHEY, SVGAGI. V was clipped by 10 bases and J by 3 bases; unmatched bases: 6. The CDR3 covers 13 residues. CDR3 nucleotide sequence: TGTGCCACAAGCGGGGGGGTCCGCTACGAGCAGTACTTC. Encoded protein: CATSGGVRYEQYF.

The chain carries TRBV6-5 and TRBJ1-1, with D possibly TRBD1 on 6 matching bases. Germline V gene sequence: CDR1 MNHEY, CDR2 SVGAGI. The germline V and J ends were trimmed by 7 bases and 6 bases, with 18 bases remaining between them. The CDR3 is 14 amino acids. The CDR3 nucleotides read TGTGCCAGCACCCAACATCAGGGGTCTTCTGAAGCTTTCTTT. This gives the protein CASTQHQGSSEAFF.

The chain carries TRBV7-2 and TRBJ2-7; D unresolved. Germline CDR1 reads SGHTA; CDR2 reads FQGNSA. This CDR3 comprises 13 residues. Trimming shortened V by 1 base and J by 4 bases, and 8 bases separated the two germline ends. CDR3: CASSLVGYYEQYF. CDR3 in DNA: TGTGCCAGCAGCTTAGTCGGTTATTACGAGCAGTACTTC.

The genes are TRBV19 and TRBJ1-3; perhaps TRBD1 as D (5 bases). CDR3 length equals 13 residues. V lost 6 bases and J 4 bases, leaving 10 bases between the germline ends. Per germline, CDR1 LNHDA and CDR2 SQIVND (reference sequence). CDR3 bases: TGTGCCAGTAGCTCCACAGGAGGAAACACCATATATTTT. This encodes CASSSTGGNTIYF.

This sequence joins TRBV28 and TRBJ2-1; TRBD1 might be the D (6 bases). This CDR3 comprises 14 residues. The ends were cut back, 7 bases at V and 6 bases at J, with 16 bases in the middle. The germline V gene encodes CDR1 MDHEN and CDR2 SYDVKM. The DNA of the CDR3 is TGTGCCAGCAACGTCGGACAGATAGGCAATGAGCAGTTCTTC. Amino acids: CASNVGQIGNEQFF.

J is TRBJ1-2 and V is TRBV7-9; no firm D call. This CDR3 has 13 residues. Trimming removed 8 bases from V and 4 bases from J, with 14 bases in between. Germline lookup yields CDR1 SEHNR and CDR2 FQNEAQ (reference sequence). The chain's CDR3 is CASRRTEGYGYTF. The DNA for the CDR3 is TGTGCCAGCCGTAGGACGGAAGGCTATGGCTACACCTTC.

The genes are TRBV19 and TRBJ1-4, with no clear D. Between the trimmed V and J ends, which lost 5 bases and 3 bases, there was a span of 10 bases. Germline V lookup: CDR1 LNHDA, CDR2 SQIVND (reference sequence). The CDR3 runs 14 residues. The DNA for the CDR3 is TGTGCCAGTAGTGAAACGGTCTCTAATGAAAAACTGTTTTTT. Protein: CASSETVSNEKLFF.

This sequence joins TRBV5-1 and TRBJ2-5, with TRBD2 identical over 9 bases. CDR1 and CDR2 (germline): SGHRS, YFSETQ. There are 15 residues in the CDR3. V lost 0 bases and J lost 5; bases outside the gene matches: 5. In nucleotides, the CDR3 is TGCGCCAGCAGCTTGGGACCTAGCGGGATTGAGACCCAGTACTTC. This sequence encodes CASSLGPSGIETQYF.

The rearrangement uses TRBV4-3 and TRBJ2-3; D gene ambiguous. This CDR3 is built from 16 residues. The V end was cut by 0 bases, the J end by 1 base, with 11 bases between. CDR1 and CDR2 from the germline V gene are LGHNA and YSLEER. CDR3 bases: TGCGCCAGCAGCCAAGATTTTGGGCCCGGCACAGATACGCAGTATTTT. This sequence encodes CASSQDFGPGTDTQYF.

The V and J genes are TRBV7-2 and TRBJ2-5; D is tentatively TRBD1 or TRBD2 (5 bases each). The CDR3 is 13 amino acids. Trimming left V 8 bases short and J 2 bases short, with 12 bases between. The germline gives CDR1 SGHTA, CDR2 FQGNSA. The CDR3 nucleotides read TGTGCCAGCCTGAGAGGGGCGCAAGAGACCCAGTACTTC. Its translation is CASLRGAQETQYF.